These 32 T cell receptor beta chains were sequenced from one sample in a study of early T cells in non-severe SARS-CoV-2 infection. TCRdb passed the 5' RACE reads through MiXCR, listing each CDR3 protein once. The sample has roughly 34,000 distinct CDR3 sequences; 5% to 7% are singletons. The sequencing input was whole blood. Receptor source: an adult who was a healthcare worker with PCR-confirmed SARS-CoV-2 infection or an uninfected control (not recorded which).

The rearrangement uses TRBV11-2 and TRBJ1-2; D is perhaps TRBD1 (5 bases). V lost 6 bases and J 4 bases, leaving 12 bases between the germline ends. Germline CDR1 is SGHAT and CDR2 is FQNNGV. The length of the CDR3 is 13 residues. In DNA form, the CDR3 reads TGTGCCAGCAGTCCCGGGGGGGTCTATGGCTACACCTTC. Its protein is CASSPGGVYGYTF.

This clonotype was seen only a few times. Written as DNA, the CDR3 is TGCGCCAGCAGCCCAAGATCAGGGAAGGAAAAACTGTTTTTT. This codes for CASSPRSGKEKLFF. The V gene is TRBV4-3, the J gene TRBJ1-4; D is possibly TRBD1 (5 bases). Germline assignment: CDR1 LGHNA and CDR2 YSLEER. V was cut by 4 bases and J by 8 bases, with 14 bases left in between. The CDR3 runs 14 residues.

This clonotype has a count of ten or more. A read error is likely, as this CDR3 ends without the conserved phenylalanine or tryptophan. J is TRBJ1-6 and V is TRBV7-9, with D possibly matching TRBD1 (5 bases). Germline loops: CDR1 SEHNR, CDR2 FQNEAQ (reference sequence). This CDR3 contains 14 residues. The germline V and J ends were trimmed by 4 bases and 13 bases, with 17 bases remaining between them. This CDR3 is CASSWGFLRAPLHL. DNA of the CDR3: TGTGCCAGCAGCTGGGGGTTCCTGAGGGCTCCCCTCCACCTT.

This clonotype showed up many times. V usage is TRBV10-3 and J usage is TRBJ2-1; perhaps D is TRBD1 or TRBD2 (5 bases each). Trimming pared 6 bases from V and 4 bases from J, leaving 10 bases between. The germline V gene encodes CDR1 ENHRY and CDR2 SYGVKD. The CDR3 covers 13 residues. In DNA form, the CDR3 reads TGTGCCATCAGCCTGGGACCGTACAATGAGCAGTTCTTC. Translated: CAISLGPYNEQFF.

This clonotype was counted ten times or more. This chain uses TRBV28 with TRBJ1-1; D not resolved. Germline values: CDR1 MDHEN, CDR2 SYDVKM. Trimming stripped 3 bases from V and 5 bases from J, with 7 bases between. This CDR3 region has 12 residues. The DNA for the CDR3 is TGTGCCAGCAGTTTTAAACCGACTGAAGCTTTCTTT. It yields the protein CASSFKPTEAFF.

Ten or more counts support this clonotype. This chain joins TRBV2 and TRBJ2-3, with TRBD1 matching over 10 bases. The CDR3 runs to 15 residues. The germline gives CDR1 SNHLY, CDR2 FYNNEI. With V trimmed by 5 bases and J by 7 bases, 9 bases remained unmatched. CDR3 in amino acids: CASSPGQGGINTQYF. Written as DNA, the CDR3 is TGTGCCAGCAGTCCCGGACAGGGGGGGATTAATACGCAGTATTTT. The full variable domain, completed using reference TRBV2 and TRBJ2-3, is EPEVTQTPSHQVTQMGQEVILRCVPISNHLYFYWYRQILGQKVEFLVSFYNNEISEKSEIFDDQFSVERPDGSNFTLKIRSTKLEDSAMYFCASSPGQGGINTQYFGPGTRLTVL.

In its sample, this clonotype was seen many times. The chain joins TRBV28 to TRBJ1-1, with unresolved D. The germline V gene has CDR1 MDHEN and CDR2 SYDVKM. This CDR3 is built from 15 residues. V shed 2 bases and J shed 3 bases, with 13 bases lying between them. CDR3 coding DNA: TGTGCCAGCAGTTTAACCGGGTTCGGGGACACTGAAGCTTTCTTT. Its translation is CASSLTGFGDTEAFF.

This clonotype is deemed medium-sized. V is TRBV20-1 and J is TRBJ1-3, with D unresolved. The V gene lost 3 bases and the J gene lost 2 bases, with 17 bases spanning the gap. CDR3 length equals 16 residues. Germline V gene data show CDR1 as DFQATT and CDR2 as SNEGSKA (reference sequence). CDR3 loop: CSARDSSHGTGNTIYF. The CDR3 region has the DNA TGCAGTGCTAGGGACTCATCGCATGGGACTGGAAACACCATATATTTT.

This clonotype has ten or more counts. The chain employs TRBV18 and TRBJ1-1; TRBD1 is a possible D gene (5 bases). CDR3 length: 18 amino acids. V lost 0 bases and J lost 0, with 17 bases in between. Germline V gene data show CDR1 as KGHSH and CDR2 as LQKENI. The CDR3 DNA sequence: TGTGCCAGCTCACCACCTGGGGCCGCGGGGCCTATGAACACTGAAGCTTTCTTT. Translating it yields CASSPPGAAGPMNTEAFF.

In this sample, this clonotype turned up many times. The rearrangement uses TRBV7-6 and TRBJ2-7; D gene ambiguous. The CDR3 extends over 13 amino acids. Germline V CDR1 and CDR2: SGHVS, FNYEAQ. V was cut by 5 bases and J by 0 bases, with 8 bases left in between. CDR3 in amino acids: CASSPMSSYEQYF. CDR3 nucleotides: TGTGCCAGCAGCCCAATGAGCTCCTACGAGCAGTACTTC.

This clonotype was counted at least ten times. This chain joins TRBV12-3 or TRBV12-4 and TRBJ1-1; 7 bases match TRBD1. The V gene end was trimmed by 6 bases and the J gene end by 3 bases; junction bases not matched to a gene: 10. The CDR3 sequence is 15 residues long. This CDR3 is CASRSDRVGDTEAFF. The DNA for the CDR3 is TGTGCCAGCAGGTCAGACAGGGTAGGGGACACTGAAGCTTTCTTT.

This clonotype showed up just a few times. The chain recombines TRBV20-1 with TRBJ1-2, with 9 nucleotides matching TRBD1. Germline CDR1 reads DFQATT; CDR2 reads SNEGSKA (reference sequence). V lost 3 bases, J lost 3 bases, and 2 bases stayed unmatched. The CDR3 consists of 13 residues. This chain's CDR3 is CSASRTGDYGYTF. The CDR3 region has the DNA TGCAGTGCTAGCCGGACAGGGGACTATGGCTACACCTTC.

V usage is TRBV20-1 and J usage is TRBJ2-3; TRBD2 matches 11 bases. Losses at the gene ends were 2 bases for V and 4 bases for J; bases not matched to a gene: 5. The CDR3 is 15 amino acids. Germline V gene sequence: CDR1 DFQATT, CDR2 SNEGSKA (reference sequence). CDR3 loop: CSARRSGGAADTQYF. The CDR3 DNA sequence: TGCAGTGCTAGACGTAGCGGGGGGGCCGCAGATACGCAGTATTTT.

This clonotype came up many times. The genes are TRBV7-9 and TRBJ1-2; D not resolved. The ends were cut back, 0 bases at V and 1 base at J, with 9 bases in the middle. From germline, CDR1 is SEHNR and CDR2 FQNEAQ (reference sequence). The CDR3 totals 15 residues. The CDR3 nucleotides read TGTGCCAGCAGCTTAGCGACGGACCGTAACTATGGCTACACCTTC. Residues: CASSLATDRNYGYTF.

The chain uses TRBV5-1 and TRBJ1-3; D might be TRBD1 (5 bases). Looked up from germline, CDR1 is SGHRS and CDR2 is YFSETQ. The CDR3 contains 14 residues. Trimming stripped 0 bases from V and 4 bases from J, with 8 bases between. Here the CDR3 DNA reads TGCGCCAGCAGCTTGGGACAGCAAGGAAACACCATATATTTT. Amino acid sequence: CASSLGQQGNTIYF.

The sample holds a few counts of this clonotype. V and J are TRBV29-1 and TRBJ2-7; perhaps TRBD2 as D (7 bases). The CDR3 sequence is 12 residues long. The germline V gene encodes CDR1 SQVTM and CDR2 ANQGSEA. Trimming removed 6 bases from V and 10 bases from J, with 19 bases in between. CDR3 coding DNA: TGCAGCGTGGGGGGGGCCCTGGACGTTCAGTACTTC. It is translated as CSVGGALDVQYF.

In DNA form, the CDR3 reads TGTGCCAGCAGTCAAGGACTAGCGGGGTACTTC. It yields the protein CASSQGLAGYF. This chain joins TRBV6-2 or TRBV6-3 and TRBJ2-5; TRBD2 matches at 11 bases. The CDR3 is 11 amino acids. Germline V gene sequence: CDR1 MNHEY, CDR2 SVGEGT. Losses at the gene ends were 5 bases for V and 13 bases for J; bases not matched to a gene: 3.

This clonotype was counted ten times or more. CDR3 protein: CASSDTSGHTGELFF. CDR3 coding DNA: TGTGCCAGTAGTGACACTAGCGGCCACACCGGGGAGCTGTTTTTT. The chain links TRBV19 to TRBJ2-2, with 8 bases aligning to TRBD2. The junction had 5 bases not matched to a gene; V was cut back by 5 bases and J by 3 bases. This CDR3 has 15 amino acids. Germline V gene sequence: CDR1 LNHDA, CDR2 SQIVND (reference sequence).

This clonotype has more than one count but fewer than ten. The chain has TRBV12-3 or TRBV12-4 and TRBJ1-1; TRBD1 is a possible D gene (6 bases). V lost 6 bases and J 11 bases, leaving 19 bases between the germline ends. This CDR3 has 13 residues. CDR3 loop: CASSGGGVLGAFF. The CDR3 nucleotides read TGTGCCAGCAGCGGAGGGGGAGTCCTTGGGGCTTTCTTT.

The chain joins TRBV9 to TRBJ1-6; no firm D call. From germline, CDR1 is SGDLS and CDR2 YYNGEE. V was trimmed by 0 bases and J by 7 bases, leaving 5 bases between them. The CDR3 contains 13 residues. CDR3 coding DNA: TGTGCCAGCAGCGTAGGTGAGAATTCACCCCTCCACTTT. Translated: CASSVGENSPLHF.

This clonotype was found many times. The genes are TRBV7-9 and TRBJ1-1, with a possible D match to TRBD1 (6 bases). Trimming took off 4 bases at V and 5 bases at J, with 26 bases between the two ends. Per germline, CDR1 SEHNR and CDR2 FQNEAQ (reference sequence). The CDR3 extends over 18 amino acids. Written as DNA, the CDR3 is TGTGCCAGCAGCTCCTCATTCCTTAAACAGGGACGAGGGACTGAAGCTTTCTTT. Protein: CASSSSFLKQGRGTEAFF. The whole variable domain, filled in from reference TRBV7-9 and TRBJ1-1, reads DTGVSQNPRHKITKRGQNVTFRCDPISEHNRLYWYRQTLGQGPEFLTYFQNEAQLEKSRLLSDRFSAERPKGSFSTLEIQRTEQGDSAMYLCASSSSFLKQGRGTEAFFGQGTRLTVV.

Many counts were recorded for this clonotype. The chain links TRBV7-9 to TRBJ2-7; D perhaps matches TRBD2 (6 bases). The CDR3 length is 17 residues. CDR1 is SEHNR and CDR2 is FQNEAQ in the germline V gene (reference sequence). V dropped 4 bases and J dropped 4 bases, with 23 bases sitting between them. Here the CDR3 reads CASSYWDLRDGGYEQYF. DNA of the CDR3: TGTGCCAGCAGCTACTGGGACCTCCGGGACGGGGGATACGAGCAGTACTTC.

This clonotype was recorded many times. The chain recombines TRBV11-2 with TRBJ2-5; 12 bases align to TRBD2. V dropped 4 bases and J dropped 4; count of bases not matched to a gene: 7. The CDR3 spans 16 residues. Germline V gene data show CDR1 as SGHAT and CDR2 as FQNNGV. In DNA, the CDR3 is TGTGCCAGCAGCTACGGACTAGCGGGGAATCGAGAGACCCAGTACTTC. This translates into CASSYGLAGNRETQYF.

There are a few counts of this clonotype. The chain recombines TRBV20-1 with TRBJ2-5; D gene ambiguous. This CDR3 has 13 amino acids. Per germline, CDR1 DFQATT and CDR2 SNEGSKA (reference sequence). V shed 0 bases and J shed 4 bases, with 9 bases lying between them. CDR3 in DNA: TGCAGTGCTAGAGATCCAGACACAGAGACCCAGTACTTC. Protein sequence: CSARDPDTETQYF.

This rearrangement joins TRBV6-1 to TRBJ2-2; a possible D gene is TRBD2 (6 bases). This CDR3 spans 15 amino acids. CDR1 and CDR2 from the germline V gene are MNHNS and SASEGT. V dropped 2 bases and J dropped 5 bases, with 12 bases sitting between them. The CDR3 loop is CASSERGGVTGELFF. For the CDR3, the DNA is TGTGCCAGCAGTGAACGAGGAGGGGTAACCGGGGAGCTGTTTTTT.

This clonotype was seen more than once but under ten times. The chain is built from TRBV30 and TRBJ2-2; 7 positions match TRBD2. Losses at the gene ends were 2 bases for V and 4 bases for J; bases not matched to a gene: 4. Per germline, CDR1 GTSNPN and CDR2 SVGIG (reference sequence). The CDR3 loop spans 14 amino acids. The CDR3: CAWSPRGVTGELFF. CDR3 DNA sequence: TGTGCCTGGAGTCCCCGGGGGGTCACCGGGGAGCTGTTTTTT.

This clonotype was recorded many times. The chain uses TRBV9 and TRBJ1-4, with a possible D match to TRBD1 (6 bases). V lost 0 bases, J lost 5 bases, and 11 bases lay in between. The germline CDR1 and CDR2 sequences are SGDLS and YYNGEE. CDR3 size: 15 residues. The CDR3 DNA sequence: TGTGCCAGCAGCGTAGCCCAGGGGTTCAATGAAAAACTGTTTTTT. Amino acids: CASSVAQGFNEKLFF.

This clonotype has a count of ten or more. The genes are TRBV5-1 and TRBJ1-1, with unresolved D. Trimming left V 0 bases short and J 1 base short, with 10 bases between. Germline-derived CDR1 and CDR2 are SGHRS and YFSETQ. The CDR3 contains 15 residues. CDR3 residues: CASSLGQTSNTEAFF. The CDR3 bases are TGCGCCAGCAGCTTGGGGCAGACTTCGAACACTGAAGCTTTCTTT.

In this sample, this clonotype turned up many times. The V and J genes are TRBV20-1 and TRBJ2-1, with D unresolved. Germline V gene sequence: CDR1 DFQATT, CDR2 SNEGSKA (reference sequence). This CDR3 has 12 amino acids. V was shortened by 2 bases and J by 7 bases, with 9 bases between the two germline ends. CDR3 in DNA: TGCAGTGCTAGACGGTGGGCGAATGAGCAGTTCTTC. Its translation is CSARRWANEQFF.

In this sample, this clonotype turned up many times. V gene TRBV28 combines with J gene TRBJ2-3; 9 nucleotides match TRBD2. V trimming: 0 bases; J trimming: 1 base; junction bases outside the gene matches: 5. The CDR3 has 17 residues. Germline values: CDR1 MDHEN, CDR2 SYDVKM. This CDR3 reads CASSLWAASGGTDTQYF. The CDR3 DNA reads as TGTGCCAGCAGTTTATGGGCAGCTAGCGGGGGCACAGATACGCAGTATTTT.

The table lists this clonotype with many counts. The chain links TRBV30 to TRBJ1-3, with a possible D match to TRBD1 (6 bases). Trimming removed 0 bases at V and 4 bases at J, with 7 bases between. Germline lookup yields CDR1 GTSNPN and CDR2 SVGIG (reference sequence). The length of the CDR3 is 13 residues. The CDR3 is CAWSVGQGNTIYF. The CDR3 region has the DNA TGTGCCTGGAGTGTAGGACAGGGAAACACCATATATTTT.

This clonotype was detected a few times. This chain links TRBV5-4 with TRBJ2-1; D perhaps matches TRBD1 (6 bases). V lost 3 bases to trimming and J lost 7 bases, with 14 bases between them. This CDR3 is 14 amino acids long. CDR1 and CDR2 (germline): SGHNT, YYREEE (reference sequence). The CDR3, as DNA: TGTGCCAGCAGCTGGGGCAGGGGTAGTAATGAGCAGTTCTTC. Its protein is CASSWGRGSNEQFF. Complete variable domain (other parts from reference TRBV5-4 and TRBJ2-1): ETGVTQSPTHLIKTRGQQVTLRCSSQSGHNTVSWYQQALGQGPQFIFQYYREEENGRGNFPPRFSGLQFPNYSSELNVNALELDDSALYLCASSWGRGSNEQFFGPGTRLTVL.